Shown below are 27 T cell receptor beta chains from a single sample sequenced in a study of blood T cells in healthy people across ages. A second PCR, run for roughly 7 to 12 cycles, used a sample-barcoded 5' primer plus a J-beta primer mix. One entry per CDR3 protein results from TCRdb running MiXCR on the 5' RACE reads. The sample includes about 560,000 distinct CDR3 sequences, over 25% seen only once; the top ten take roughly 3.5%. The same data also contributed to another study, on T cells of mothers and their children.

Sequencing was performed on blood. These TCRs come from a boy under 10 years old in good health.

This chain uses TRBV29-1 with TRBJ2-1, with D possibly called TRBD1 or TRBD2 (5 bases each). Germline CDR1 reads SQVTM; CDR2 reads ANQGSEA. CDR3 length: 12 amino acids. V was trimmed by 4 bases and J by 4 bases, leaving 8 bases between them. CDR3 nucleotides: TGCAGCGTTGTTGAGGGGTACAATGAGCAGTTCTTC. Amino acids: CSVVEGYNEQFF.

The gene calls are TRBV5-1 and TRBJ2-1; perhaps TRBD2 as D (5 bases). Trimming removed 4 bases from V and 11 bases from J, with 16 bases in between. The CDR3 is 13 amino acids. The germline V gene encodes CDR1 SGHRS and CDR2 YFSETQ. CDR3: CASSPAPTGKQFF. The CDR3, as DNA: TGCGCCAGCAGCCCGGCACCCACGGGGAAGCAGTTCTTC.

The chain carries TRBV5-1 and TRBJ1-1; D is possibly TRBD1 (5 bases). The V and J ends lost 0 bases and 4 bases respectively, with 13 bases between them. CDR1 and CDR2 (germline): SGHRS, YFSETQ. The CDR3 has 15 residues. The CDR3 sequence is CASSLAGRASTEAFF. The CDR3 DNA sequence: TGCGCCAGCAGCTTGGCCGGCAGGGCTTCCACTGAAGCTTTCTTT.

This clonotype appeared many times. The V and J genes are TRBV7-9 and TRBJ2-7; 7 nucleotides line up with TRBD2. The CDR3 is 18 residues long. V shed 1 base and J 4 bases; nucleotides not matched to a gene: 16. Germline-derived CDR1 and CDR2 are SEHNR and FQNEAQ (reference sequence). The CDR3 sequence is CASSLGTPGEGTFYEQYF. As DNA, the CDR3 is TGTGCCAGCAGCTTAGGGACTCCGGGGGAGGGCACCTTTTACGAGCAGTACTTC.

The genes are TRBV30 and TRBJ2-1, with 9 bases that match TRBD1. The germline CDR1 and CDR2 sequences are GTSNPN and SVGIG (reference sequence). Germline trimming cut 2 bases from V and 14 bases from J; bases unmatched to any gene: 7. The CDR3 has 12 residues. The CDR3 spells CAWSRGQGREFF. The CDR3 DNA is TGTGCCTGGAGTAGAGGACAGGGGAGGGAGTTCTTC.

The chain couples TRBV6-5 to TRBJ2-5; D remains ambiguous. Near its end, the DNA agrees better with TRBJ2-1, so the J call may be wrong. The CDR3 is 14 amino acids. Germline CDR1 and CDR2: MNHEY and SVGAGI. The CDR3 protein is CASSYTVAHNEQFF. CDR3 DNA sequence: TGTGCCAGCAGTTACACCGTCGCCCACAATGAGCAGTTCTTC.

There are a few counts of this clonotype. The gene calls are TRBV5-1 and TRBJ2-2, with 9 positions matching TRBD2. Germline-derived CDR1 and CDR2 are SGHRS and YFSETQ. The CDR3 is 15 amino acids. Unmatched junction bases numbered 5, after V lost 2 bases and J lost 6 bases. In nucleotides, the CDR3 is TGCGCCAGCAGCTTAGTAGCGGGGGAATCCGGGGAGCTGTTTTTT. Translating it yields CASSLVAGESGELFF.

The rearrangement joins TRBV27 to TRBJ2-5, with D uncertain. V lost 4 bases and J 2 bases, leaving 14 bases between the germline ends. Germline V gene data show CDR1 as MNHEY and CDR2 as SMNVEV (reference sequence). The CDR3 runs to 15 residues. CDR3 sequence: CASSYSLTSQETQYF. The CDR3, as DNA: TGTGCCAGCAGTTATTCGTTGACTTCTCAAGAGACCCAGTACTTC.

The V gene is TRBV7-9, the J gene TRBJ2-2; D remains unclear. The CDR3 extends over 13 amino acids. Germline lookup yields CDR1 SEHNR and CDR2 FQNEAQ (reference sequence). The V end lost 5 bases, the J end lost 7 bases, and 11 bases lay between the germline ends. CDR3 sequence (DNA): TGTGCCAGCAGCCTCCTTATTGACGGGGAGCTGTTTTTT. Its translation: CASSLLIDGELFF.

V usage is TRBV20-1 and J usage is TRBJ2-6, with D perhaps matching TRBD2 (5 bases). CDR1 and CDR2 from the germline V gene are DFQATT and SNEGSKA (reference sequence). The CDR3 extends over 13 amino acids. V lost 5 bases, J lost 4 bases, and 9 bases lay in between. The CDR3 coding sequence is TGCAGTGCTTCCGGGGAGGGGGCCAACGTCCTGACTTTC. Translation: CSASGEGANVLTF.

The chain recombines TRBV5-6 with TRBJ2-7; D is possibly TRBD1 (6 bases). Gene TRBJ2-1 matches the end of the DNA better, so the J call may be wrong. The length of the CDR3 is 14 residues. Per germline, CDR1 SGHDT and CDR2 YYEEEE. This CDR3 is CASSLLGQLTEQFF. In DNA, the CDR3 is TGTGCCAGCAGCTTGCTCGGACAGCTAACTGAGCAGTTCTTC.

In this sample, this clonotype turned up a few times. CDR3 sequence (DNA): TGCGCCAGCAGCTTGGTAGGGGACACAAGAATCTATGGCTACACCTTC. This gives the protein CASSLVGDTRIYGYTF. The chain joins TRBV5-1 to TRBJ1-2; possible D gene TRBD1, 6 bases. The CDR3 covers 16 residues. Germline CDR1 is SGHRS and CDR2 is YFSETQ. Trimming took off 0 bases at V and 4 bases at J, with 16 bases between the two ends.

The V call is TRBV6-6, the J call TRBJ1-2; D perhaps matches TRBD1 (5 bases). This CDR3 is built from 16 residues. The V end was cut by 0 bases, the J end by 2 bases, with 13 bases between. Germline assignment: CDR1 MNHNY and CDR2 SVGAGI (reference sequence). The CDR3 DNA reads as TGTGCCAGCAGTTACTCGGGGCGGGGCGCCAACTATGGCTACACCTTC. This codes for CASSYSGRGANYGYTF.

The V call is TRBV6-4, the J call TRBJ2-1, with 8 nucleotides matching TRBD2. V was pared by 4 bases and J by 6 bases, with 5 bases of the junction left unmatched. The CDR3 spans 14 residues. Germline V lookup: CDR1 MRHNA, CDR2 SNTAGT. The CDR3 nucleotides are TGTGCCAGCAGTGCGGGAGGGCCGGGCAATGAGCAGTTCTTC. Translating it yields CASSAGGPGNEQFF.

This clonotype came up a few times. The chain links TRBV28 to TRBJ2-5; 10 bases match TRBD1. Germline CDR1 MDHEN, CDR2 SYDVKM. The CDR3 is 13 residues long. V shed 10 bases, J shed 5 bases, and the junction held 7 bases outside the gene matches. For the CDR3, the DNA is TGTGCCACGGGACAGGGGTATGCGGAGACCCAGTACTTC. Its protein product is CATGQGYAETQYF.

This clonotype was seen many times. V gene TRBV10-3 combines with J gene TRBJ2-3; 8 bases agree with TRBD1. CDR3 length: 16 residues. V shed 0 bases, J shed 1 base, and the junction held 3 bases outside the gene matches. Looked up from germline, CDR1 is ENHRY and CDR2 is SYGVKD. This CDR3 reads CAISESETGGTDTQYF. The CDR3 DNA reads as TGTGCCATCAGTGAGTCCGAGACAGGGGGCACAGATACGCAGTATTTT.

The genes are TRBV12-3 or TRBV12-4 and TRBJ2-7; 8 bases are a match to TRBD2. The ends lost 10 bases at V and 2 bases at J; junction bases unmatched: 4. This CDR3 region has 12 residues. CDR3 DNA sequence: TGTGCCACCGGGGGGGATCCCTACGAGCAGTACTTC. Encoded protein: CATGGDPYEQYF.

The V gene is TRBV14, the J gene TRBJ1-2, with unresolved D. This CDR3 contains 14 residues. With 1 base removed from V and 2 bases from J, the gap between germline ends came to 8 bases. Germline V gene data show CDR1 as SGHDN and CDR2 as FVKESK. As DNA, the CDR3 is TGTGCCAGCAGCCAAGTCAACAAGAACTATGGCTACACCTTC. Protein product: CASSQVNKNYGYTF.

The chain links TRBV20-1 to TRBJ2-1; no definite D call. Germline assignment: CDR1 DFQATT and CDR2 SNEGSKA (reference sequence). CDR3 length: 16 residues. Between the trimmed V and J ends, which lost 1 base and 10 bases, there was a span of 23 bases. This chain's CDR3 is CSARGYSWASEWEQFF. DNA of the CDR3: TGCAGTGCTAGAGGTTATTCCTGGGCCTCAGAATGGGAGCAGTTCTTC.

This clonotype appeared a few times. The CDR3 reads CSAREAGAETQYF. The CDR3 DNA reads TGCAGTGCTAGAGAGGCGGGAGCAGAGACCCAGTACTTC. The chain has TRBV20-1 and TRBJ2-5; 7 positions agree with TRBD2. With 0 bases clipped from V and 4 bases from J, the junction kept 2 bases outside the gene matches. The germline V gene has CDR1 DFQATT and CDR2 SNEGSKA (reference sequence). This CDR3 has 13 residues.

V and J are TRBV5-1 and TRBJ2-1; 7 nucleotides agree with TRBD2. The CDR3 extends over 14 amino acids. The J segment lost 2 bases and the V segment lost 7 bases, leaving 6 bases of the junction unmatched. Germline V gene data show CDR1 as SGHRS and CDR2 as YFSETQ. CDR3 in amino acids: CASAREGPYNEQFF. Here the CDR3 DNA reads TGCGCCAGCGCAAGGGAGGGTCCCTACAATGAGCAGTTCTTC. Complete variable domain (other parts from reference TRBV5-1 and TRBJ2-1): KAGVTQTPRYLIKTRGQQVTLSCSPISGHRSVSWYQQTPGQGLQFLFEYFSETQRNKGNFPGRFSGRQFSNSRSEMNVSTLELGDSALYLCASAREGPYNEQFFGPGTRLTVL.

The rearrangement joins TRBV5-1 to TRBJ2-5, with TRBD2 as a possible D gene (5 bases). CDR1 and CDR2 from the germline V gene are SGHRS and YFSETQ. The CDR3 consists of 15 residues. V was shortened by 4 bases and J by 2 bases, with 15 bases between the two germline ends. CDR3 bases: TGCGCCAGCAGCCGGACCGGGGTACAGCAAGAGACCCAGTACTTC. Translating gives CASSRTGVQQETQYF.

This clonotype has a handful of counts. The V gene is TRBV28, the J gene TRBJ2-5, with D tentatively TRBD2 (6 bases). The CDR3 sequence is 15 residues long. Germline V gives CDR1 MDHEN, CDR2 SYDVKM. V gave up 3 bases and J gave up 1 base, with 12 bases separating them. The CDR3 protein is CASSFVSGVQETQYF. The CDR3 bases are TGTGCCAGCAGTTTCGTTAGCGGAGTCCAAGAGACCCAGTACTTC.

This clonotype was picked up many times. V usage is TRBV4-1 and J usage is TRBJ1-4, with a possible D match to TRBD1 (5 bases). Trimming removed 0 bases from V and 4 bases from J, with 12 bases in between. In germline, CDR1 is MGHRA, CDR2 YSYEKL. The CDR3 totals 16 residues. The DNA for the CDR3 is TGCGCCAGCAGCCAAGATGAAAGGGGTCTTAATGAAAAACTGTTTTTT. Its protein product is CASSQDERGLNEKLFF.

This clonotype turned up a few times. The DNA of the CDR3 is TGTGCCAGCTCACGTAGGACAGGAGACTATTACACCGGGGAGCTGTTTTTT. This encodes CASSRRTGDYYTGELFF. The V call is TRBV18, the J call TRBJ2-2, with 7 bases lining up with TRBD1. The CDR3 contains 17 residues. Germline CDR1 is KGHSH and CDR2 is LQKENI. J was trimmed by 3 bases and V by 4 bases; bases with no gene match: 11.

V and J are TRBV5-1 and TRBJ1-2; 10 bases are shared with TRBD1. Germline V CDR1 and CDR2: SGHRS, YFSETQ. V was pared by 3 bases and J by 2 bases, with 4 bases of the junction left unmatched. The CDR3 spans 15 residues. CDR3 sequence: CASSSGQGENYGYTF. The CDR3 DNA sequence: TGCGCCAGCAGCTCCGGACAGGGGGAGAACTATGGCTACACCTTC.

This chain uses TRBV3-1 with TRBJ1-5; 9 positions agree with TRBD1. Losses at the gene ends were 1 base for V and 3 bases for J; bases not matched to a gene: 4. CDR3 size: 16 residues. Per germline, CDR1 LGHDT and CDR2 YNNKEL (reference sequence). The CDR3 region is CASSQAGTGNNQPQHF. DNA for the CDR3: TGTGCCAGCAGCCAAGCAGGGACAGGGAACAATCAGCCCCAGCATTTT.